This T cell receptor beta chain appears in the sequencing data of a study of STAT5B mutations in CD4+ large granular lymphocyte leukemia. The CDR3 spans 16 residues. V lost 0 bases, J lost 6 bases, and 9 bases stayed unmatched. Per germline, CDR1 GTSNPN and CDR2 SVGIG (reference sequence). As to this clone: What it binds is unknown.

The study's findings and limits: Patient CD4-sorted repertoires looked more clonal than healthy CD4+ repertoires, even without putative leukemic clones.

Profiling relied on immunoSEQ multiplex PCR, and the TCRdb table lists in-frame clones only, not all of them. Of 20,000 or so clones in the sample, approximately 88% are singletons; the top ten hold less than 15%. This chain links TRBV30 with TRBJ1-5; 9 bases agree with TRBD1. This clonotype was sampled from a human donor in good health. The specimen was CD4+ T cells from blood buffy coats. The CDR3, as DNA: TGTGCCTGGAGTGTACGTCGGGACAGGGTAGTTCAGCCCCAGCATTTT. As protein: CAWSVRRDRVVQPQHF.